This T cell receptor beta chain was captured in a study of T cells in Graves' hyperthyroidism and ophthalmopathy. Notes on the study in general: Blood samples included most of the expanded thyroid clonotypes exceeding 0.001.

The investigators amplified TCR beta CDR3 regions from RNA transcripts. First-round RT-PCR of the TCR CDR3 relied on the HTBI primer set. One entry per CDR3 protein, called by TCRdb with MiXCR from the multiplex PCR reads. This table holds 480,000 or so distinct CDR3 sequences, over 35% found once. This CDR3 has 15 amino acids. Germline V gives CDR1 SEHNR, CDR2 FQNEAQ (reference sequence). The V gene lost 4 bases and the J gene lost 3 bases, with 16 bases spanning the gap. This clonotype was seen a handful of times. The antigen remains undetermined. The TCR was taken from an adult woman with Graves' disease, either hyperthyroidism or ophthalmopathy (not recorded which). The sequenced sample consisted of peripheral blood or thyroid tissue (not recorded which). The gene calls are TRBV7-9 and TRBJ2-7; D may be TRBD2 (6 bases). CDR3 DNA: TGTGCCAGCAGCTCGGGGGACGGTCGCGTCTACGAGCAGTACTTC. This encodes CASSSGDGRVYEQYF.